This entry lists 12 T cell receptor beta chains sequenced from one sample in a study of CD8+CD57+ T cells in acquired aplastic anemia. Whoever was chosen for sequencing had shown CD8+CD57+ cell expansion by flow cytometry. For CDR3 and TCR beta VDJ profiling, genomic DNA was the template used. TCRdb fed the reads into MiXCR, producing one record per CDR3 protein. In the table there are under 500,000 distinct CDR3 sequences, approximately 32% of which are singletons. The sequenced sample was sorted CD4+, CD8+, or CD8+CD57+ T cells (not recorded which) from PBMCs. The receptors come from a human donor with aplastic anemia.

This clonotype was seen a single time. The rearrangement uses TRBV25-1 and TRBJ2-1; weak D call: TRBD1 (7 bases). Per germline, CDR1 MGHDK and CDR2 SYGVNS. The germline V and J ends were trimmed by 11 bases and 4 bases, with 21 bases remaining between them. The CDR3 extends over 15 amino acids. The CDR3 nucleotides are TGTGCCTGGAGCAAAGGCGGGACAGTGTACAATGAGCAGTTCTTC. Amino acid sequence: CAWSKGGTVYNEQFF.

A remark on this clonotype: With a much larger clone just one base away, this may be a read error. The J gene is TRBJ2-7, the V gene TRBV7-8; 9 bases line up with TRBD2. Germline V gives CDR1 SGHVS, CDR2 FQNEAQ. Germline trimming cut 3 bases from V and 3 bases from J; bases unmatched to any gene: 3. The CDR3 length is 14 residues. This CDR3 reads CASSFLAGNYEQYF. CDR3 DNA: TGTGCCAGCAGCTTCCTAGCGGGGAACTACGAGCAGTACTTC.

A note on this clonotype: A much larger clone lies one base from this, so it may be a read error. The rearrangement links TRBV2 to TRBJ2-2, with D perhaps matching TRBD1 (6 bases). The CDR3 totals 14 residues. Germline V gives CDR1 SNHLY, CDR2 FYNNEI. V lost 6 bases, J lost 6 bases, and 14 bases lay in between. The CDR3 DNA reads TGTGCCAGCAGAGACTACAGGGCCGCCGGGGAGCTGTTTTTT. Encoded protein: CASRDYRAAGELFF.

As concerns this clonotype: A much larger clone sits a single nucleotide away, making a read error possible. The rearrangement links TRBV12-3 or TRBV12-4 to TRBJ1-1; TRBD1 is a possible D gene (5 bases). Trimming pared 6 bases from V and 0 bases from J, leaving 14 bases between. This CDR3 comprises 15 residues. This CDR3 reads CASSLLGLLNTEAFF. The DNA of the CDR3 is TGTGCCAGCAGCCTTTTGGGACTCCTGAACACTGAAGCTTTCTTT.

This clonotype was counted at least ten times. The germline gene is not matched at one end of the junction; a read error may be the cause. The V gene is TRBV12-3 or TRBV12-4, the J gene TRBJ1-6; TRBD1 matches at 7 bases. The length of the CDR3 is 14 residues. CDR3 in amino acids: CASSSGQENSPLHF. CDR3 coding DNA: TGCGCCAGCAGCTCCGGACAGGAGAATTCACCCCTCCACTTT.

The rearrangement links TRBV12-3 or TRBV12-4 to TRBJ2-7; the D is unclear. With 3 bases removed from V and 2 bases from J, the gap between germline ends came to 11 bases. This CDR3 contains 14 residues. CDR3 sequence: CASSFLVPTYEQYF. CDR3 DNA sequence: TGTGCCAGCAGTTTTTTAGTCCCCACCTACGAGCAGTACTTC.

This clonotype was seen ten or more times. The rearrangement joins TRBV7-2 to TRBJ2-3; 7 bases map to TRBD1. V dropped 4 bases and J dropped 8; count of bases not matched to a gene: 9. This CDR3 comprises 14 residues. The germline V gene encodes CDR1 SGHTA and CDR2 FQGNSA. DNA of the CDR3: TGTGCCAGCAGCTCTACGCGACAGGGAACTACGCAGTATTTT. Amino acids: CASSSTRQGTTQYF.

This clonotype turned up a few times. CDR3 nucleotides: TGTGCCAGCAGGCCGGGACGGTCTAATGAAAAACTGTTTTTT. The encoded protein is CASRPGRSNEKLFF. The V gene is TRBV2, the J gene TRBJ1-4; TRBD1 is a possible D gene (5 bases). CDR1 and CDR2 from the germline V gene are SNHLY and FYNNEI. The V and J ends lost 6 bases and 3 bases respectively, with 11 bases between them. The CDR3 runs to 14 residues.

There are many counts of this clonotype. The genes are TRBV9 and TRBJ1-2; D unresolved. CDR1 and CDR2 (germline): SGDLS, YYNGEE. The CDR3 is 15 amino acids. The V and J ends lost 0 bases and 6 bases respectively, with 15 bases between them. The CDR3 DNA is TGTGCCAGCAGCGTAGGGGTTGACGGCTATGATGGCTACACCTTC. It codes for CASSVGVDGYDGYTF. The full variable domain, its missing parts supplied by reference TRBV9 and TRBJ1-2, is DSGVTQTPKHLITATGQRVTLRCSPRSGDLSVYWYQQSLDQGLQFLIQYYNGEERAKGNILERFSAQQFPDLHSELNLSSLELGDSALYFCASSVGVDGYDGYTFGSGTRLTVV.

Many counts were recorded for this clonotype. V gene TRBV5-1 combines with J gene TRBJ1-6; 7 nucleotides align to TRBD1. The CDR3 contains 14 residues. The germline gives CDR1 SGHRS, CDR2 YFSETQ. With 5 bases clipped from V and 9 bases from J, the junction kept 8 bases outside the gene matches. CDR3 sequence reads: CASRERQGVSPLHF. The CDR3 bases are TGCGCCAGCAGAGAGAGACAGGGTGTTTCACCCCTCCACTTT.

The table lists this clonotype with many counts. V is TRBV7-2 and J is TRBJ2-7; TRBD1 might be the D (5 bases). Germline CDR1 reads SGHTA; CDR2 reads FQGNSA. The V end was cut by 1 base, the J end by 4 bases, with 14 bases between. This CDR3 has 15 amino acids. CDR3 coding DNA: TGTGCCAGCAGCTTAGTTCCCGCAGGGCCGTACGAGCAGTACTTC. This codes for CASSLVPAGPYEQYF. Together with reference TRBV7-2 and TRBJ2-7, the CDR3 gives the full variable domain: GAGVSQSPSNKVTEKGKDVELRCDPISGHTALYWYRQSLGQGLEFLIYFQGNSAPDKSGLPSDRFSAERTGGSVSTLTIQRTQQEDSAVYLCASSLVPAGPYEQYFGPGTRLTVT.

This clonotype was detected ten times or more. This chain links TRBV19 with TRBJ1-5; D gene unclear. V was clipped by 3 bases and J by 0 bases, with 6 bases between them. CDR3 length equals 14 residues. Per germline, CDR1 LNHDA and CDR2 SQIVND (reference sequence). For the CDR3, the DNA is TGTGCCAGTAGTATCGCAGTTAGCAATCAGCCCCAGCATTTT. This gives the protein CASSIAVSNQPQHF.